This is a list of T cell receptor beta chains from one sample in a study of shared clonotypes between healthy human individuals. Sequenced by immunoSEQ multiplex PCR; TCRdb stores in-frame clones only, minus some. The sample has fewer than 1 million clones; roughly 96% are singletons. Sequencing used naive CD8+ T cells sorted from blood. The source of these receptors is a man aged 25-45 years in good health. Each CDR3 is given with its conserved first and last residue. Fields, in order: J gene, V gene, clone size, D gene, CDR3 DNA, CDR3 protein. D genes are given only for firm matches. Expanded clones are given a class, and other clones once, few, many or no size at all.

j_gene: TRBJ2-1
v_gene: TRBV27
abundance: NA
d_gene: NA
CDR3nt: TGTGCCAGCAGTTTATGGGCTGGTTACGACAATGAGCAGTTCTTC
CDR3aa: CASSLWAGYDNEQFF

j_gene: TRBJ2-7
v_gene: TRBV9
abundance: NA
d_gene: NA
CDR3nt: TGTGCCAGCAGCGTAGATTCATACTCCTACGAGCAGTACTTC
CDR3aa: CASSVDSYSYEQYF

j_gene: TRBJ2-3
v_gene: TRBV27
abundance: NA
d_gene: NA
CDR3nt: TGTGCCAGCAGCCGGGGGCAGGGGCTCGCAGATACGCAGTATTTT
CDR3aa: CASSRGQGLADTQYF

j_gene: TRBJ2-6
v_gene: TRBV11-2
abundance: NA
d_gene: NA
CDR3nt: TGTGCCAGCAGCTTAGGAGACAGCTCTGGGGCCAACGTCCTGACTTTC
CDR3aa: CASSLGDSSGANVLTF

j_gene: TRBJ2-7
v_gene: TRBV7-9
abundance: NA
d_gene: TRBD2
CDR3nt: TGTGCCAGCAGCTTAACTAGCGGAACCTACGAGCAGTACTTC
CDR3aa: CASSLTSGTYEQYF

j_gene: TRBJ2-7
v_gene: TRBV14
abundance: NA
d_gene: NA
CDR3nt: TGTGCCAGCAGCCAAGATACCGGGGCCGAGCAGTACTTC
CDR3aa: CASSQDTGAEQYF

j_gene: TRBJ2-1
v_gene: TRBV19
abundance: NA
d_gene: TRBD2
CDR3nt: TGTGCCAGTAGTCCGAGCGGGAGTCTAAGCTCCTACAATGAGCAGTTCTTC
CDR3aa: CASSPSGSLSSYNEQFF

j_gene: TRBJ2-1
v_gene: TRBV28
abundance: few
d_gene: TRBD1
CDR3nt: TGTGCCAGCAGTTTATCGATGGGACAGGGGGCATACAATGAGCAGTTCTTC
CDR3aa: CASSLSMGQGAYNEQFF

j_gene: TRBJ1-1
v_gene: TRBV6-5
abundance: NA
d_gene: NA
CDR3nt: TGTGCCAGCAGTTACTCCAGAGGGGGAACTGAAGCTTTCTTT
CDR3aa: CASSYSRGGTEAFF

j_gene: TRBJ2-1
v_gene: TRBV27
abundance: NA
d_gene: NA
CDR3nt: TGTGCCAGCAGATCCCACTTCACACAGGAACGTCCCTACAATGAGCAGTTCTTC
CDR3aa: CASRSHFTQERPYNEQFF

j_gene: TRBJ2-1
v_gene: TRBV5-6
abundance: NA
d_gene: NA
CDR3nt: TGTGCCAGCAGCTTGGTTGGATACAATGAGCAGTTCTTC
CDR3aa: CASSLVGYNEQFF

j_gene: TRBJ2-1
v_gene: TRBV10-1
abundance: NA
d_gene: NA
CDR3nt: TGCGCCAGCAGTAGCGGGTCCGGCTATGAGCAGTTCTTC
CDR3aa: CASSSGSGYEQFF

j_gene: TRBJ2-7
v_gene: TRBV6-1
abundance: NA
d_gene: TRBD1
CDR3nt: TGTGCCAGCAGTGAAATTAGTGCAGGGGGTAGACCCTACGAGCAGTACTTC
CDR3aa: CASSEISAGGRPYEQYF

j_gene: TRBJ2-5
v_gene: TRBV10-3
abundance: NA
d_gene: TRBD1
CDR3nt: TGTGCCATCAAGGTCAGCGGACAGGGAGAGACCCAGTACTTC
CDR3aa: CAIKVSGQGETQYF

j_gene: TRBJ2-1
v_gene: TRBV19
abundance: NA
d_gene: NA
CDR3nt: TGTGCCAGTAGTATTACTATATACAATGAGCAGTTCTTC
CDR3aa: CASSITIYNEQFF

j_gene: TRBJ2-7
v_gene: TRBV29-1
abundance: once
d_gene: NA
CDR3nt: TGCAGCGTGCAGGGGAATGGCTACGAGCAGTACTTC
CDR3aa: CSVQGNGYEQYF

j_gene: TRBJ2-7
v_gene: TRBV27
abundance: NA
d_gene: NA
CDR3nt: TGTGCCAGCAGTTTCCACAGGGTGGGCTACGAGCAGTACTTC
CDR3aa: CASSFHRVGYEQYF

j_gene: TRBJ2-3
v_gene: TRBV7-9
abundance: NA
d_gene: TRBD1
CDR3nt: TGTGCCAGCAGCCAGCGGACAGGAACTAGCACAGATACGCAGTATTTT
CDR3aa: CASSQRTGTSTDTQYF

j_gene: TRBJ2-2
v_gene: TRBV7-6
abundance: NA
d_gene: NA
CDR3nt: TGTGCCAGCAGCCCCTCGGGGGAGCTGTTTTTT
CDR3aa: CASSPSGELFF